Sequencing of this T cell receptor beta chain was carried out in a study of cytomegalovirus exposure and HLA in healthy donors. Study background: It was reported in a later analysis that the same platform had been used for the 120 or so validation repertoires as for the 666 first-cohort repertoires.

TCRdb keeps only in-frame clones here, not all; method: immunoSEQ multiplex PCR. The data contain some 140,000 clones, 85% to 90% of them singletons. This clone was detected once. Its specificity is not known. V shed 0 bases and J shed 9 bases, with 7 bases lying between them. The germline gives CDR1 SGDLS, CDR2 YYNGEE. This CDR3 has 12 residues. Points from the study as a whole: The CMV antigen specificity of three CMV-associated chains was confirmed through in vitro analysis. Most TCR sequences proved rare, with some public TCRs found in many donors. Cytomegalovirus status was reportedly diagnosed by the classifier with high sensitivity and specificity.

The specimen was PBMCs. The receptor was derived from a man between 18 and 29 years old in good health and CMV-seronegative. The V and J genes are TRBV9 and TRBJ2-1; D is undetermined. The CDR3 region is CASSVGVGEQFF. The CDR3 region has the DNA TGTGCCAGCAGCGTAGGAGTCGGTGAGCAGTTCTTC.